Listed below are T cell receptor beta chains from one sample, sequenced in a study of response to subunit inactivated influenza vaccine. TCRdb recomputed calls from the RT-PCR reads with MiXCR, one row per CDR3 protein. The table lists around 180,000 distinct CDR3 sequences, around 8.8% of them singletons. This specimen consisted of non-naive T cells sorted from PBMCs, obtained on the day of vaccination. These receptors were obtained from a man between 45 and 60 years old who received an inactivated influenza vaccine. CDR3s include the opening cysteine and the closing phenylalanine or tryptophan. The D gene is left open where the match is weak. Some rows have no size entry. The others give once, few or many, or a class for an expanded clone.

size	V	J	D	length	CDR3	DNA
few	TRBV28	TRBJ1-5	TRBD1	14	CASTYGTGLQPQHF	TGTGCCAGCACCTATGGGACAGGGTTACAGCCCCAGCATTTT
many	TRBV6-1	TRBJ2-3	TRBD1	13	CASSKDREDTQYF	TGTGCCAGCAGTAAGGACAGGGAAGATACGCAGTATTTT
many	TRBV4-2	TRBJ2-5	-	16	CASSQGQDRYEETQYF	TGTGCCAGCAGCCAAGGACAGGACCGCTACGAAGAGACCCAGTACTTC
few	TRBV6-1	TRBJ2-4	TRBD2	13	CATLGGGKNIQYF	TGTGCCACCCTGGGGGGGGGCAAAAACATTCAGTACTTC
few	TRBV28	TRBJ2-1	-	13	CASSPGYGNEQFF	TGTGCCAGCAGTCCAGGGTACGGCAATGAGCAGTTCTTC
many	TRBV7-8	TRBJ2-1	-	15	CASSPRVGVNNEQFF	TGTGCCAGCAGCCCCCGGGTGGGGGTAAACAATGAGCAGTTCTTC
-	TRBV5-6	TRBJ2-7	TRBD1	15	CASSWTGGRGYEQYF	TGTGCCAGCAGCTGGACAGGGGGTCGTGGCTACGAGCAGTACTTC
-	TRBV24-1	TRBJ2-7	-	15	CATSDSLEIPYEQYF	TGTGCCACCAGTGACTCCCTAGAGATACCCTACGAGCAGTACTTC
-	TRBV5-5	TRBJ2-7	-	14	CASSLSDLGRVQYF	TGTGCCAGCAGCTTGAGCGATCTCGGAAGGGTTCAGTACTTC
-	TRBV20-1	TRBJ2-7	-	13	CSAPGGRRYEQYF	TGCAGTGCCCCCGGGGGCAGGAGGTACGAGCAGTACTTC
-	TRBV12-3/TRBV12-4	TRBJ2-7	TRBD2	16	CASSGTSGSLTYEQYF	TGTGCCAGCAGTGGGACTAGCGGGTCTTTAACCTACGAGCAGTACTTC
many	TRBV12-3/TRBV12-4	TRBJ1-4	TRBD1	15	CASSPTDREVEKLFF	TGTGCCAGCAGTCCCACTGACAGGGAGGTTGAAAAACTGTTTTTT
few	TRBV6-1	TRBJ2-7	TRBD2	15	CASGVATSGTGEQYF	TGTGCCAGTGGGGTGGCGACTAGCGGGACAGGCGAGCAGTACTTC
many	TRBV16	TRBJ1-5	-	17	CASSQGISGGWSQPQHF	TGTGCCAGCAGCCAAGGTATCTCGGGGGGCTGGTCTCAGCCCCAGCATTTT
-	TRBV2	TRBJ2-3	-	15	CASRALTDDTDTQYF	TGTGCCAGCAGGGCCTTGACGGATGACACAGATACGCAGTATTTT
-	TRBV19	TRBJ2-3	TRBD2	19	CASSTPKAGGSSYPDTQYF	TGTGCCAGTAGTACCCCGAAAGCGGGGGGAAGCTCTTACCCAGATACGCAGTATTTT
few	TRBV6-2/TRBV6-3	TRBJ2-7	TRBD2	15	CASSRGTSGRGEQYF	TGTGCCAGCAGCCGGGGGACTAGCGGGAGAGGCGAGCAGTACTTC
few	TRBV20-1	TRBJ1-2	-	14	CSASETGHSYGYTF	TGCAGTGCTAGCGAGACCGGACATTCCTATGGCTACACCTTC
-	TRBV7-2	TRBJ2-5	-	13	CASSAGGLETQYF	TGTGCCAGCAGCGCAGGGGGGTTGGAGACCCAGTACTTC
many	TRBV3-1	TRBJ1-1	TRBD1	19	CASSPTPGAGGATSAEAFF	TGTGCCAGCAGCCCAACCCCAGGGGCAGGGGGCGCGACAAGCGCTGAAGCTTTCTTT
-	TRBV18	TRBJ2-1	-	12	CASSPPSNEQFF	TGTGCCAGCTCACCACCGAGCAATGAGCAGTTCTTC
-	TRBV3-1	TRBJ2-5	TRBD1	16	CASSQTFGRGRETQYF	TGTGCCAGCAGCCAAACCTTCGGCAGGGGGCGAGAGACCCAGTACTTC
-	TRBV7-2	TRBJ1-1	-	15	CASSLDTGLGTEAFF	TGTGCCAGCAGCTTGGACACAGGGCTGGGCACTGAAGCTTTCTTT
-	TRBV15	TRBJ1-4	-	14	CATSRAGEGEKLFF	TGTGCCACCAGCAGAGCAGGGGAGGGTGAAAAACTGTTTTTT
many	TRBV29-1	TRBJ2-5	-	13	CSVGYRPGETQYF	TGCAGCGTTGGGTACCGACCTGGGGAGACCCAGTACTTC
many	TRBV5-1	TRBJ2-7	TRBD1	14	CASSPGDSSYEQYF	TGCGCCAGCAGTCCAGGGGACAGCTCCTACGAGCAGTACTTC
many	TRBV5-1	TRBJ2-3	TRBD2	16	CASSKVLAGDVDTQYF	TGCGCCAGCAGCAAGGTGCTAGCGGGAGATGTAGATACGCAGTATTTT
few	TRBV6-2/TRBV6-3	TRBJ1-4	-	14	CASSAVLRDEKLFF	TGTGCCAGCAGTGCGGTGCTACGGGATGAAAAACTGTTTTTT
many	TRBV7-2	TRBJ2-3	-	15	CASSELGVRTDTQYF	TGTGCCAGCAGCGAACTAGGGGTTCGAACAGATACGCAGTATTTT
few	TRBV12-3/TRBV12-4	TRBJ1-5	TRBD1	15	CASSPWDREGQPQHF	TGTGCCAGCAGTCCCTGGGACAGGGAAGGTCAGCCCCAGCATTTT
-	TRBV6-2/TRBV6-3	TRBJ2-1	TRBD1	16	CASSETRDRGYNEQFF	TGTGCCAGCAGCGAGACTAGGGACAGGGGTTACAATGAGCAGTTCTTC
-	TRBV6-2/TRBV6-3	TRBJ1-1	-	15	CASSYLGTWSTEAFF	TGTGCCAGCAGTTACCTTGGGACTTGGAGCACTGAAGCTTTCTTT
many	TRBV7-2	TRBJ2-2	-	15	CASSLAPTRAGELFF	TGTGCCAGCAGCTTAGCGCCGACGAGGGCCGGGGAGCTGTTTTTT
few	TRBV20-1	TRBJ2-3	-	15	CSASPRKRTTDTQYF	TGCAGTGCTAGCCCCAGAAAGCGGACCACAGATACGCAGTATTTT
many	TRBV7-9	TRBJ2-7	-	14	CASSLAGHGKGQYF	TGTGCCAGCAGCTTAGCGGGACACGGAAAGGGGCAGTACTTC
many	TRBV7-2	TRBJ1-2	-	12	CASSLDGYGYTF	TGTGCCAGCAGCCTCGACGGCTATGGCTACACCTTC
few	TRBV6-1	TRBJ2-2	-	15	CASSRQDPNTGELFF	TGTGCCAGCAGCCGACAGGACCCGAACACCGGGGAGCTGTTTTTT
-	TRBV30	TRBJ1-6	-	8	CAWIWSNF	TGTGCCTGGATTTGGTCCAACTTT
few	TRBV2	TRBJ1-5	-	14	CASAQGVGNQPQHF	TGTGCCAGCGCACAGGGTGTGGGCAATCAGCCCCAGCATTTT
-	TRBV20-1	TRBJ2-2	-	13	CSAPAHMGGELFF	TGCAGTGCTCCAGCCCACATGGGTGGGGAGCTGTTTTTT
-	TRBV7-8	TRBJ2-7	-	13	CASRPHHSYEQYF	TGTGCCAGCAGACCCCATCACTCCTACGAGCAGTACTTC
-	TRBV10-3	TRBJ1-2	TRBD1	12	CATSGTGNGYTF	TGTGCCACTTCCGGGACAGGGAATGGCTACACCTTC
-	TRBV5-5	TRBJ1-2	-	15	CASSLGGGASYGYTF	TGTGCCAGCAGCTTGGGGGGAGGCGCCTCCTATGGCTACACCTTC
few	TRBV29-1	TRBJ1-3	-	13	CSVEDPTRNTIYF	TGCAGCGTTGAAGATCCCACGAGGAACACCATATATTTT
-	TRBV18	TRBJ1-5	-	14	CASSPGQRDQPQHF	TGTGCCAGCTCACCGGGGCAACGAGATCAGCCCCAGCATTTT
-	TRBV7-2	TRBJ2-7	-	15	CASSPTAGTGDEQYF	TGTGCCAGCAGCCCCACAGCGGGCACGGGGGACGAGCAGTACTTC
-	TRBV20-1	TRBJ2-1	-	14	CSASRFSGHNEQFF	TGCAGTGCTAGCCGATTTTCGGGCCACAATGAGCAGTTCTTC
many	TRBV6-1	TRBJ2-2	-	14	CASSEQGRPGELFF	TGTGCCAGCAGTGAACAGGGGCGCCCCGGGGAGCTGTTTTTT
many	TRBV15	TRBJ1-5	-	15	CATSRDINLNQPQHF	TGTGCCACCAGCAGAGATATCAACCTAAATCAGCCCCAGCATTTT
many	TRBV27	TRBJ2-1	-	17	CASSHLFRTGPFNEQFF	TGTGCCAGCAGTCATTTATTTCGGACTGGCCCCTTCAATGAGCAGTTCTTC
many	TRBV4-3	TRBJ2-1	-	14	CASSDREGFNEQFF	TGCGCCAGTAGCGACAGGGAGGGTTTTAATGAGCAGTTCTTC
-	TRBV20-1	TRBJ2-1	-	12	CSARGAGHEQFF	TGCAGTGCACGAGGGGCGGGGCATGAGCAGTTCTTC
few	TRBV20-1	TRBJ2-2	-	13	CSAPQGSAGELFF	TGCAGTGCTCCACAGGGTTCGGCCGGGGAGCTGTTTTTT
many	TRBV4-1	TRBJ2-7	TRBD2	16	CASSQFGLAGGNEQYF	TGCGCCAGCAGCCAATTCGGACTAGCGGGGGGGAACGAGCAGTACTTC
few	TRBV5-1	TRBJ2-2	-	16	CASSWGPWANTGELFF	TGCGCCAGCAGCTGGGGGCCATGGGCGAACACCGGGGAGCTGTTTTTT
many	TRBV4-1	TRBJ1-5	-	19	CASSQDFLRVVGSGQPQHF	TGCGCCAGCAGCCAAGACTTCTTAAGGGTGGTCGGCTCCGGTCAGCCCCAGCATTTT
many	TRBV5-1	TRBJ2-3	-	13	CASSVDTVDTQYF	TGCGCCAGCAGCGTAGACACAGTCGATACGCAGTATTTT